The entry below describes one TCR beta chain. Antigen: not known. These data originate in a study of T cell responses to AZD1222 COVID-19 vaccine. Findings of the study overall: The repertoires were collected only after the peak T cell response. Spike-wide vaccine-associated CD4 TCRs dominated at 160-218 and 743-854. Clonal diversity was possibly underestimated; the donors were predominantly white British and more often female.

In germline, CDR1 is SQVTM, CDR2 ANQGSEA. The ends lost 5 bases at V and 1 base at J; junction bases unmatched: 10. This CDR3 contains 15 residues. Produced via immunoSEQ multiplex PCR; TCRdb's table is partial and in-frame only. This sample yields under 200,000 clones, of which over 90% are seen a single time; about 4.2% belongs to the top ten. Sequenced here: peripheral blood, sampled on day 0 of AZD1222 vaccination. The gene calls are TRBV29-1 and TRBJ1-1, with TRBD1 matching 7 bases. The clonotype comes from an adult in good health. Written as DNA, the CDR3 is TGCAGCGTTCAAAAGGACAGGTACAGGAACACTGAAGCTTTCTTT. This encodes CSVQKDRYRNTEAFF.